The clone carrying this TCR beta chain was counted many times. As yet, its antigen is unknown. Using RNA template, CDR3s of TCR alpha and beta were amplified with iRepertoire arm-PCR. TCRdb reanalysed the multiplex PCR reads using MiXCR and keeps one entry per CDR3 protein. The top ten clones hold roughly 29% of a sample with roughly 130,000 distinct CDR3 sequences, under 30% of them seen once. This sample is drawn from a study of glioma-infiltrating T cells. Study-level results: Non-neoplastic patients had below-expected tissue-blood divergence, while all gliomas exceeded expectation.

The V gene lost 3 bases and the J gene lost 0 bases, with 6 bases spanning the gap. Per germline, CDR1 SGHDN and CDR2 FVKESK. This CDR3 is 14 amino acids long. This TCR was sampled from a human donor with low-grade glioma or glioblastoma, undergoing nonglioma brain surgery, or in good health (not recorded which). The sample was glioma tissue, nonneoplastic brain tissue, or PBMCs (not recorded which). This sequence joins TRBV14 and TRBJ1-3; tentative D call: TRBD1 (5 bases). The chain's CDR3 is CASSQGPSGNTIYF. CDR3 DNA sequence: TGTGCCAGCAGCCAGGGGCCCTCTGGAAACACCATATATTTT.